The next 18 T cell receptor beta chains were all read from a single sample in a study of T-cell memory formation after mild COVID-19 (dated by TCRdb to 2020 to 2023). Receptor libraries were prepared by 5' RACE. Instrument used: Illumina NovaSeq 6000. TCRdb reprocessed the public reads (quality trimming at Q25 with fastp, clone calling with MiXCR) and kept in-frame beta chains. Here each entry gathers all rows of one CDR3 protein and keeps the most common genes and DNA. The sample contains roughly 320,000 distinct CDR3 sequences, around 28% of them found a single time. The top ten hold approximately 15% of the sample. The sequencing input was PBMCs or a T cell subset sorted from them (not recorded which). These receptors were obtained from an adult woman who had mild COVID-19 (a few samples of this study predate the infection). The sample titles of this study are shuffled in the database, so cell type and time point are left out; the donor was told from shared clones.

This clonotype was picked up many times. The chain has TRBV6-2 or TRBV6-3 and TRBJ2-1, with no clear D. This CDR3 is 16 amino acids long. Between the trimmed V and J ends, which lost 5 bases and 3 bases, there was a span of 17 bases. In germline, CDR1 is MNHEY, CDR2 SVGEGT. The CDR3 is CASSAQTAGYYNEQFF. The CDR3 bases are TGTGCCAGCAGTGCCCAAACTGCCGGGTACTACAATGAGCAGTTCTTC.

This clonotype was detected only a few times. The gene calls are TRBV7-2 and TRBJ2-1; D remains ambiguous. The CDR3 consists of 16 residues. CDR1 and CDR2 from the germline V gene are SGHTA and FQGNSA. Trimming took off 5 bases at V and 0 bases at J, with 14 bases between the two ends. The CDR3 bases are TGTGCCAGCAGCCAGACTTTTCTGAGCTCCTACAATGAGCAGTTCTTC. Translation gives CASSQTFLSSYNEQFF.

The chain couples TRBV2 to TRBJ2-1; D might be TRBD1 or TRBD2, each matching 7 bases. Germline V gene data show CDR1 as SNHLY and CDR2 as FYNNEI. The CDR3 has 17 residues. The V end was cut by 11 bases, the J end by 8 bases, with 31 bases between. The CDR3, as DNA: TGTGCCGCCAGGGGGATTCGGGGGGACCCCTTAAGGGATGAGCAGTTCTTC. Translating gives CAARGIRGDPLRDEQFF. The full variable domain, completed using reference TRBV2 and TRBJ2-1, is EPEVTQTPSHQVTQMGQEVILRCVPISNHLYFYWYRQILGQKVEFLVSFYNNEISEKSEIFDDQFSVERPDGSNFTLKIRSTKLEDSAMYFCAARGIRGDPLRDEQFFGPGTRLTVL.

This clonotype has just a few counts. V is TRBV15 and J is TRBJ2-3; the D gene could be TRBD1 or TRBD2 (5 bases each). The CDR3 spans 15 residues. Germline CDR1 is LNHNV and CDR2 is YYDKDF (reference sequence). The V end lost 6 bases, the J end lost 0 bases, and 13 bases lay between the germline ends. CDR3 sequence: CATRPGLESTDTQYF. CDR3 DNA: TGTGCCACCAGGCCGGGGCTGGAAAGCACAGATACGCAGTATTTT.

This clonotype occurred a few times. The genes are TRBV9 and TRBJ2-2; D uncertain. V lost 5 bases, J lost 1 base, and 6 bases lay in between. The CDR3 has 13 residues. Germline assignment: CDR1 SGDLS and CDR2 YYNGEE. CDR3 protein: CASSDMNTGELFF. CDR3 in DNA: TGTGCCAGCAGTGATATGAACACCGGGGAGCTGTTTTTT.

This clonotype showed up just a few times. This chain uses TRBV7-2 with TRBJ2-7; D is undetermined. The V gene lost 0 bases and the J gene lost 0 bases, with 12 bases spanning the gap. Looked up from germline, CDR1 is SGHTA and CDR2 is FQGNSA. The CDR3 loop spans 16 amino acids. This CDR3 is CASSLAPVRSSYEQYF. The CDR3 DNA reads TGTGCCAGCAGCTTAGCGCCGGTAAGGAGCTCCTACGAGCAGTACTTC.

This clonotype was found a few times. V gene TRBV20-1 combines with J gene TRBJ2-7; 7 nucleotides agree with TRBD2. The junction had 4 bases not matched to a gene; V was cut back by 5 bases and J by 6 bases. The germline gives CDR1 DFQATT, CDR2 SNEGSKA (reference sequence). This CDR3 contains 11 residues. The chain's CDR3 is CSAPRGVEQYF. Written as DNA, the CDR3 is TGCAGTGCTCCCCGGGGGGTCGAGCAGTACTTC.

This clonotype was detected only a few times. This chain uses TRBV7-9 with TRBJ2-1; D not resolved. The germline V and J ends were trimmed by 2 bases and 3 bases, with 5 bases remaining between them. The V gene's germline CDR1 is SEHNR and CDR2 FQNEAQ (reference sequence). There are 13 residues in the CDR3. The CDR3 protein is CASSLTVYNEQFF. The CDR3, as DNA: TGTGCCAGCAGCTTAACAGTCTACAATGAGCAGTTCTTC. Full variable domain (outside the CDR3, taken from reference TRBV7-9 and TRBJ2-1): DTGVSQNPRHKITKRGQNVTFRCDPISEHNRLYWYRQTLGQGPEFLTYFQNEAQLEKSRLLSDRFSAERPKGSFSTLEIQRTEQGDSAMYLCASSLTVYNEQFFGPGTRLTVL.

The V gene is TRBV9, the J gene TRBJ1-1; D uncertain. Looked up from germline, CDR1 is SGDLS and CDR2 is YYNGEE. V dropped 4 bases and J dropped 0 bases, with 13 bases sitting between them. This CDR3 contains 15 residues. CDR3 sequence (DNA): TGTGCCAGCAGCACCAATACAGTAATGAACACTGAAGCTTTCTTT. Protein product: CASSTNTVMNTEAFF.

The CDR3 nucleotides are TGCGCCAGCAGCCAAGATGTGGGATATGGCTACACCTTC. Protein: CASSQDVGYGYTF. V is TRBV4-1 and J is TRBJ1-2; D gene ambiguous. Germline-derived CDR1 and CDR2 are MGHRA and YSYEKL. The CDR3 covers 13 residues. Trimming took 0 bases from V and 5 from J, leaving 7 bases between them.

This clonotype appeared a few times. CDR3 bases: TGTGCCAGCACCCTGGGACCGTACTACGAGCAGTACTTC. This encodes CASTLGPYYEQYF. The chain joins TRBV5-6 to TRBJ2-7, with D perhaps given as TRBD1 or TRBD2 (5 bases each). Germline lookup yields CDR1 SGHDT and CDR2 YYEEEE. V was cut by 6 bases and J by 3 bases, with 13 bases left in between. This CDR3 contains 13 residues.

This chain connects TRBV29-1 to TRBJ1-1, with TRBD1 matching over 10 bases. Germline lookup yields CDR1 SQVTM and CDR2 ANQGSEA. J lost 5 bases, V lost 7 bases, and 7 bases had no gene match. The CDR3 is made up of 13 amino acids. Here the CDR3 reads CSAWTGGRTEAFF. The CDR3 coding sequence is TGCAGCGCTTGGACAGGGGGGAGAACTGAAGCTTTCTTT.

V usage is TRBV7-2 and J usage is TRBJ2-3, with D hard to call. Germline CDR1 reads SGHTA; CDR2 reads FQGNSA. V was pared by 1 base and J by 7 bases, with 9 bases between. The CDR3 has 13 residues. As DNA, the CDR3 is TGTGCCAGCAGCTTAGAGGCGATCCATACGCAGTATTTT. Its protein is CASSLEAIHTQYF.

This rearrangement joins TRBV7-8 to TRBJ2-5; the D call may be TRBD1 or TRBD2 (6 bases each). Trimming cost V 2 bases and J 2 bases, with 15 bases left between them. The CDR3 is 16 amino acids. Germline V gene lookup returns CDR1 SGHVS and CDR2 FQNEAQ. The CDR3 loop is CASSLLFAGTQETQYF. The CDR3, as DNA: TGTGCCAGCAGCTTATTATTCGCGGGGACACAAGAGACCCAGTACTTC.

V is TRBV30 and J is TRBJ2-2; D uncertain. V was clipped by 4 bases and J by 5 bases, with 5 bases between them. CDR3 length: 11 residues. CDR1 is GTSNPN and CDR2 is SVGIG in the germline V gene (reference sequence). Written as DNA, the CDR3 is TGTGCCTGGACCGGGACCGGGGAGCTGTTTTTT. It specifies CAWTGTGELFF.

This chain uses TRBV5-1 with TRBJ1-4, with 7 bases matching TRBD1. Trimming at V came to 3 bases and at J to 5 bases, leaving 7 bases not matched to a gene. The CDR3 runs 15 residues. Germline V gene data show CDR1 as SGHRS and CDR2 as YFSETQ. The CDR3 reads CASSWRGQQNEKLFF. The CDR3 DNA reads as TGCGCCAGCAGCTGGAGGGGACAGCAAAATGAAAAACTGTTTTTT.

This clonotype was counted only a few times. The rearrangement uses TRBV4-3 and TRBJ2-7, with 7 nucleotides matching TRBD1. CDR1 is LGHNA and CDR2 is YSLEER in the germline V gene. The V segment lost 0 bases and the J segment 5 bases; nucleotides outside the gene matches: 10. The CDR3 consists of 16 residues. In DNA, the CDR3 is TGCGCCAGCAGCCAAGACGCCTACGACAGGGTCAACGAGCAGTACTTC. Translated, it gives CASSQDAYDRVNEQYF.

This clonotype was found a few times. The CDR3 coding sequence is TGCGCCAGCAGCTTGAGGCGGGGGGGCACAGATACGCAGTATTTT. As protein: CASSLRRGGTDTQYF. The rearrangement joins TRBV5-1 to TRBJ2-3; TRBD2 matches at 8 bases. J gave up 1 base and V 1 base, and 2 bases lay outside the gene matches. From germline, CDR1 is SGHRS and CDR2 YFSETQ. The CDR3 contains 15 residues.